These 10 T cell receptor beta chains came from one sample sequenced in a study of T cell changes during pregnancy in multiple sclerosis. Generated by immunoSEQ multiplex PCR, the TCRdb table keeps only in-frame clones and is missing some. The data contain 30,000 or so clones, approximately 89% of them singletons. Material: CD8+ T cells from peripheral blood mononuclear cells, obtained in the first trimester of pregnancy. The source is a female donor with multiple sclerosis, enrolled in a pregnancy study.

The chain couples TRBV5-6 to TRBJ2-7, with TRBD2 matching over 7 bases. CDR1 is SGHDT, CDR2 YYEEEE, per germline. With V trimmed by 0 bases and J by 2 bases, 5 bases remained unmatched. The CDR3 sequence is 15 residues long. The CDR3 sequence: CASSLGGGTPYEQYF. CDR3 DNA: TGTGCCAGCAGCTTGGGGGGGGGAACCCCCTACGAGCAGTACTTC.

This chain links TRBV5-1 with TRBJ2-1; D may be TRBD2 (5 bases). The germline V gene has CDR1 SGHRS and CDR2 YFSETQ. With 0 bases removed from V and 4 bases from J, the gap between germline ends came to 11 bases. This CDR3 region has 15 residues. CDR3 region: CASSLEASLYNEQFF. The CDR3 DNA follows: TGCGCCAGCAGCTTGGAAGCTAGCTTATACAATGAGCAGTTCTTC. The variable domain in full, completed from reference TRBV5-1 and TRBJ2-1, reads KAGVTQTPRYLIKTRGQQVTLSCSPISGHRSVSWYQQTPGQGLQFLFEYFSETQRNKGNFPGRFSGRQFSNSRSEMNVSTLELGDSALYLCASSLEASLYNEQFFGPGTRLTVL.

In its sample, this clone was seen once. V and J are TRBV30 and TRBJ1-1; a weak D match, TRBD1 (6 bases). The CDR3 has 18 amino acids. Germline loops: CDR1 GTSNPN, CDR2 SVGIG (reference sequence). V lost 2 bases and J 0 bases, leaving 22 bases between the germline ends. CDR3 sequence (DNA): TGTGCCTGGAGTTACCTGGACAGCCCGGGGGGCATGAACACTGAAGCTTTCTTT. As protein: CAWSYLDSPGGMNTEAFF.

The chain recombines TRBV27 with TRBJ2-1; tentative D call: TRBD1 (6 bases). V was pared by 7 bases and J by 1 base, with 11 bases between. The CDR3 runs 14 residues. Germline assignment: CDR1 MNHEY and CDR2 SMNVEV (reference sequence). CDR3: CASTQQGSYNEQFF. The CDR3, as DNA: TGTGCCAGCACCCAACAGGGTTCCTACAATGAGCAGTTCTTC.

The chain uses TRBV2 and TRBJ2-7, with TRBD1 identical over 9 bases. In germline, CDR1 is SNHLY, CDR2 FYNNEI. The V and J ends lost 6 bases and 5 bases, in that order; junction bases with no gene match: 14. There are 16 residues in the CDR3. The CDR3 DNA reads TGTGCCAGCAGCTATGCAACAGGGGGCGATTGGCACGAGCAGTACTTC. It codes for CASSYATGGDWHEQYF.

The J gene is TRBJ2-7, the V gene TRBV2; unclear D gene. From germline, CDR1 is SNHLY and CDR2 FYNNEI. Deletions cut 5 bases from V and 0 bases from J, with 5 bases between. The CDR3 consists of 12 residues. CDR3 residues: CASSYGSYEQYF. DNA for the CDR3: TGTGCCAGCAGTTACGGCTCCTACGAGCAGTACTTC.

This chain joins TRBV27 and TRBJ2-1, with TRBD2 matching 8 bases. The V gene end was trimmed by 3 bases and the J gene end by 7 bases; junction bases not matched to a gene: 8. Germline-derived CDR1 and CDR2 are MNHEY and SMNVEV (reference sequence). This CDR3 is built from 15 residues. The CDR3 region is CASSFLAGGLNEQFF. The DNA of the CDR3 is TGTGCCAGCAGTTTCCTGGCGGGAGGACTTAATGAGCAGTTCTTC.

The gene calls are TRBV6-1 and TRBJ1-5; D is unclear. Deletions cut 7 bases from V and 4 bases from J, with 14 bases between. This CDR3 has 14 amino acids. Germline lookup yields CDR1 MNHNS and CDR2 SASEGT. This CDR3 reads CASKKDPENQPQHF. DNA of the CDR3: TGTGCCAGCAAGAAAGATCCAGAAAATCAGCCCCAGCATTTT.

The chain links TRBV10-3 to TRBJ1-1; TRBD1 might be the D (6 bases). Trimming took off 7 bases at V and 8 bases at J, with 20 bases between the two ends. CDR1 ENHRY and CDR2 SYGVKD come from the germline V gene. The CDR3 sequence is 14 residues long. This CDR3 reads CAITSKGSGEEAFF. The CDR3 DNA follows: TGTGCCATCACCTCCAAAGGTTCAGGGGAAGAAGCTTTCTTT.

The J gene is TRBJ2-2, the V gene TRBV1; the DNA was not compared with TRBD1, the D call given in the table. TRBV1 is flagged as a pseudogene. The length of the CDR3 is 15 residues. This chain's CDR3 is CTSSHRTDNTGELFF. CDR3 nucleotide sequence: TGCACCAGCAGCCACCGGACAGATAACACCGGGGAGCTGTTTTTT.